A selection of T cell receptor beta chains follows, all from one sample in a study of vaccination and CD4 T cells after COVID-19. TCRdb passed the PCR reads through MiXCR, listing each CDR3 protein once. The profile shows nearly 15,000 distinct CDR3 sequences, about 55% of them singletons. The antigens for these receptors are not known. This sample comprised CD4+ T cells from blood, cultured in vitro, obtained before SARS-CoV-2 vaccination. All receptors come from a human donor who had recovered from COVID-19. Each CDR3 is given with its conserved first and last residue. The D gene is left open where the match is weak. Clone sizes are given selectively: once, few, many, or a class where the clone is expanded.

size: -; D: TRBD2; V: TRBV27; J: TRBJ2-7; DNA: TGTGCCAGCAGTCCGTCCCGGGGGGGCGTAACCTACGAGCAGTACTTC; CDR3: CASSPSRGGVTYEQYF
size: -; D: -; V: TRBV20-1; J: TRBJ2-5; DNA: TGCAGTGCTAGAGACGGCACGGCACAGGGTCCGTGGGAGACCCAGTACTTC; CDR3: CSARDGTAQGPWETQYF
size: -; D: -; V: TRBV6-2/TRBV6-3; J: TRBJ2-5; DNA: TGTGCCAGCAGTTACTCCGTCCGACAGTACCAAGAGACCCAGTACTTC; CDR3: CASSYSVRQYQETQYF
size: once; D: TRBD2; V: TRBV7-9; J: TRBJ2-5; DNA: TGTGCCAGCAGCAAAGGGCCTAGCGGGGACCAAGAGACCCAGTACTTC; CDR3: CASSKGPSGDQETQYF
size: -; D: -; V: TRBV7-9; J: TRBJ1-2; DNA: TGTGCCAGCAGCCCGGCCGGTCTCTATTCTGGCTACACCTTC; CDR3: CASSPAGLYSGYTF
size: -; D: TRBD2; V: TRBV24-1; J: TRBJ2-1; DNA: TGTGCCACCAGTGATCGGACTAGCTCGGATGAGCAGTTCTTC; CDR3: CATSDRTSSDEQFF
size: -; D: TRBD1; V: TRBV6-1; J: TRBJ2-1; DNA: TGTGCCAGCAAGGGAAACTTGGGGACAGGGGTTTACAATGAGCAGTTCTTC; CDR3: CASKGNLGTGVYNEQFF
size: -; D: -; V: TRBV7-8; J: TRBJ1-4; DNA: TGTGCCAGCAGCTTAGCGGGACGACGGGGCCTTAATGAAAAACTGTTTTTT; CDR3: CASSLAGRRGLNEKLFF
size: few; D: -; V: TRBV10-1; J: TRBJ1-2; DNA: TGCGCCAGCAGTGAGTCGCCGAACCACAACTATGGCTACACCTTC; CDR3: CASSESPNHNYGYTF
size: once; D: -; V: TRBV12-3/TRBV12-4; J: TRBJ1-1; DNA: TGTGCCAGCAGTTTCGGGGGCTTGACGAACACTGAAGCTTTCTTT; CDR3: CASSFGGLTNTEAFF
size: -; D: TRBD2; V: TRBV20-1; J: TRBJ2-2; DNA: TGCAGTGCTAGACCTAGCGGGAGTAGGACCGGGGAGCTGTTTTTT; CDR3: CSARPSGSRTGELFF
size: -; D: -; V: TRBV14; J: TRBJ1-1; DNA: TGTGCCAGCAGCCAAGAAGACTGGAACACTGAAGCTTTCTTT; CDR3: CASSQEDWNTEAFF
size: -; D: -; V: TRBV6-2/TRBV6-3; J: TRBJ1-2; DNA: TGTGCCAGCAGTTACCCGGCAGGGTTGACCTTC; CDR3: CASSYPAGLTF
size: -; D: TRBD1; V: TRBV6-1; J: TRBJ1-5; DNA: TGTGCCAGCAGAGGAGGGGGCGCACGGCAGCCCCAGCATTTT; CDR3: CASRGGGARQPQHF
size: -; D: TRBD2; V: TRBV6-5; J: TRBJ2-7; DNA: TGTGCCAGCAGTTACGGAGGACTAGCGCCTCCCTACGAGCAGTACTTC; CDR3: CASSYGGLAPPYEQYF
size: -; D: -; V: TRBV28; J: TRBJ1-2; DNA: TGTGCCAGCAGCCCCCCTTCTAACTATGGCTACACCTTC; CDR3: CASSPPSNYGYTF
size: -; D: -; V: TRBV5-1; J: TRBJ1-5; DNA: TGCGCCAGCAGCTTGGAGGGTCAGCCCCAGCATTTT; CDR3: CASSLEGQPQHF
size: once; D: TRBD2; V: TRBV5-1; J: TRBJ2-5; DNA: TGCGCCAGCAGCTTGCGTGCGGGAGGGGAGACCCAGTACTTC; CDR3: CASSLRAGGETQYF
size: few; D: -; V: TRBV28; J: TRBJ1-2; DNA: TGTGCCAGCAGCCGGACAGCCAACTATGGCTACACCTTC; CDR3: CASSRTANYGYTF
size: few; D: TRBD2; V: TRBV15; J: TRBJ2-1; DNA: TGTGCCACCAGCAGACGGACTAGCGGGAGGCCAAGGGAGCAGTTCTTC; CDR3: CATSRRTSGRPREQFF
size: -; D: -; V: TRBV21-1; J: TRBJ2-2; DNA: TGTGAACAACTAACGGGGTCCCGCACCGGGGAGCTGTTTTTT; CDR3: CEQLTGSRTGELFF
size: few; D: TRBD1; V: TRBV10-3; J: TRBJ1-2; DNA: TGTGCCATCAGCTCCGGACAGGGGGATGGCTACACCTTC; CDR3: CAISSGQGDGYTF
size: few; D: -; V: TRBV6-1; J: TRBJ1-1; DNA: TGTGCCAGCAGCACCCAAAGGGGGAACACTGAAGCTTTCTTT; CDR3: CASSTQRGNTEAFF
size: -; D: -; V: TRBV7-9; J: TRBJ1-4; DNA: TGTGCCAGCAGCCCCGTCGTGGGTATGGGTGAAAAACTGTTTTTT; CDR3: CASSPVVGMGEKLFF
size: -; D: -; V: TRBV6-2/TRBV6-3; J: TRBJ2-5; DNA: TGTGCCAGCAGTTACGACGGGATAAGGGGAGAGACCCAGTACTTC; CDR3: CASSYDGIRGETQYF
size: -; D: TRBD2; V: TRBV15; J: TRBJ2-7; DNA: TGTGCCACCAGCAGAGATCTGGGACTAGCGCGTCGACCTCAATCCTACGAGCAGTACTTC; CDR3: CATSRDLGLARRPQSYEQYF
size: few; D: -; V: TRBV6-5; J: TRBJ1-1; DNA: TGTGCCAGCAGTTACGACAGGAACACTGAAGCTTTCTTT; CDR3: CASSYDRNTEAFF
size: -; D: -; V: TRBV7-9; J: TRBJ1-2; DNA: TGTGCCAGCAGCTCCCTCCCGCTGGGGCAGGCTCTCCCCAAAGGGTATGGCTACACCTTC; CDR3: CASSSLPLGQALPKGYGYTF
size: once; D: -; V: TRBV20-1; J: TRBJ2-3; DNA: TGCAGTGCTAGGGAGGGCGGACACCGCACAGATACGCAGTATTTT; CDR3: CSAREGGHRTDTQYF
size: few; D: -; V: TRBV19; J: TRBJ1-2; DNA: TGTGCCAGTAGTTCGGGGGACGGATCTAACTATGGCTACACCTTC; CDR3: CASSSGDGSNYGYTF
size: -; D: -; V: TRBV20-1; J: TRBJ2-3; DNA: TGCAGTGCTCGTTGGGACCGGAGCACAGATACGCAGTATTTT; CDR3: CSARWDRSTDTQYF
size: once; D: -; V: TRBV5-4; J: TRBJ2-6; DNA: TGTGCCAGCAGCCAAGTTGGCAGGGTTGGGGCCAACGTCCTGACTTTC; CDR3: CASSQVGRVGANVLTF
size: once; D: -; V: TRBV6-1; J: TRBJ2-3; DNA: TGTGCCAGCACACGGCTCCGGTCTAGCACAGATACGCAGTATTTT; CDR3: CASTRLRSSTDTQYF
size: -; D: -; V: TRBV20-1; J: TRBJ1-4; DNA: TGCAGTGCTAGAGACCCCCAGACAACTAATGAAAAACTGTTTTTT; CDR3: CSARDPQTTNEKLFF
size: -; D: -; V: TRBV7-6; J: TRBJ2-5; DNA: TGTGCCAGCAGCTTGGGGCGAGAGACCCAGTACTTC; CDR3: CASSLGRETQYF
size: few; D: TRBD1; V: TRBV6-7; J: TRBJ2-4; DNA: TGTGCCAGCAGGTACGACAGGGAATTTGGCAAAAACATTCAGTACTTC; CDR3: CASRYDREFGKNIQYF
size: few; D: TRBD1; V: TRBV6-2/TRBV6-3; J: TRBJ1-2; DNA: TGTGCCAGCAGTTCCGTGGGACAGAGTAACTATGGCTACACCTTC; CDR3: CASSSVGQSNYGYTF
size: few; D: -; V: TRBV5-1; J: TRBJ1-2; DNA: TGCGCCAGCAGCTTGAATCAGGGGATGAGTTATGGCTACACCTTC; CDR3: CASSLNQGMSYGYTF
size: -; D: TRBD1; V: TRBV6-1; J: TRBJ1-6; DNA: TGTGCCAGCAGTGAACGGGGGACAGGGAATAATTCACCCCTCCACTTT; CDR3: CASSERGTGNNSPLHF
size: -; D: -; V: TRBV7-9; J: TRBJ2-5; DNA: TGTGCCAGCAGCCGCGGGGACCTATGGGAGACCCAGTACTTC; CDR3: CASSRGDLWETQYF